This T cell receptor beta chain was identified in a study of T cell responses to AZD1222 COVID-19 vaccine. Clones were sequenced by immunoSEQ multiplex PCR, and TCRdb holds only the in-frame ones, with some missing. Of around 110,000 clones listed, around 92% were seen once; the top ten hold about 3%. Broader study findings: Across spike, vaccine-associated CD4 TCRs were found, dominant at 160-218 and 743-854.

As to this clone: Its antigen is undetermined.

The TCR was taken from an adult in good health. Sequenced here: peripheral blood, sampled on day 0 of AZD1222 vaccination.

The CDR3 region has the DNA TGCGCCAGCAGCCAAGAATCTGGGGGGACGCTGGATAACACCATATATTTT. Its translation: CASSQESGGTLDNTIYF. The genes are TRBV4-1 and TRBJ1-3; perhaps TRBD1 as D (5 bases). CDR1 MGHRA and CDR2 YSYEKL come from the germline V gene. V was trimmed by 0 bases and J by 7 bases, leaving 19 bases between them. The CDR3 sequence is 17 residues long.